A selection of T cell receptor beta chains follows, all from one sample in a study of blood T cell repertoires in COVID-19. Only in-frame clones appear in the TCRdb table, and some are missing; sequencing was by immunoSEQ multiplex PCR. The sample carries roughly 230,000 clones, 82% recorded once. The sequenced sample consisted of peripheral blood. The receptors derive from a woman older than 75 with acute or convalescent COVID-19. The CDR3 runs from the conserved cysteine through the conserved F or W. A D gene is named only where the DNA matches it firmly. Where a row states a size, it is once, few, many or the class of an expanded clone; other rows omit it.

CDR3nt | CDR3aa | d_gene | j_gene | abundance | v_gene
TGTGCCAGTCAATACAACCAGGGTACCTATGGCTACACCTTC | CASQYNQGTYGYTF | . | TRBJ1-2 | . | TRBV19
TGTGCCAGCAGCTTAGTGATAGCGGGGGCAAAAGAGACCCAGTACTTC | CASSLVIAGAKETQYF | TRBD2 | TRBJ2-5 | . | TRBV7-9
TGTGCCAGCTCACCACCGACAGGGGCCATTGTCACTGAAGCTTTCTTT | CASSPPTGAIVTEAFF | TRBD1 | TRBJ1-1 | once | TRBV18
TGCGCCAGCAGCCCCGGACTAGCGAATCCAACCTACGAGCAGTACTTC | CASSPGLANPTYEQYF | TRBD2 | TRBJ2-7 | . | TRBV5-1
TGTGCCAGCTCACCACCCCTCAGGGCCGGCTACACCTTC | CASSPPLRAGYTF | . | TRBJ1-2 | . | TRBV18
TGCGCCAGCAGCAGAACAACCCGTAGGACAGGCGGGCAGTTCTTC | CASSRTTRRTGGQFF | TRBD1 | TRBJ2-1 | . | TRBV5-1
TGTGCCAGCAGTGATGGGTCGGGCAAAAACATTCAGTACTTC | CASSDGSGKNIQYF | . | TRBJ2-4 | . | TRBV2
TGTGCCAGCAGCCGACCAGGGGGAAGCAATCAGCCCCAGCATTTT | CASSRPGGSNQPQHF | TRBD1 | TRBJ1-5 | . | TRBV6-2/TRBV6-3
TGTGCCACCAGCAGAGATCTGGGGACAGGGGTCGACGAGCAGTACTTC | CATSRDLGTGVDEQYF | TRBD1 | TRBJ2-7 | . | TRBV15
TGTGCTAGTGGGCCTTTCGGGGGAACTGAAGCTTTCTTT | CASGPFGGTEAFF | . | TRBJ1-1 | . | TRBV12-5
TGCGCCAGCAGCGCCGGAGGGAGGCGCCAAGAGACCCAGTACTTC | CASSAGGRRQETQYF | . | TRBJ2-5 | . | TRBV5-1
TGTGCCAGCAGTTCCGGGACAGGGAGAGGCTACACCTTC | CASSSGTGRGYTF | TRBD1 | TRBJ1-2 | . | TRBV12-3/TRBV12-4
TGTGCCAGCAGCTCACAGGGGAGCACTGAAGCTTTCTTT | CASSSQGSTEAFF | TRBD1 | TRBJ1-1 | . | TRBV11-2
TGTGCCAGCAGCCCCCAATACACCGGGGAGCTGTTTTTT | CASSPQYTGELFF | . | TRBJ2-2 | . | TRBV3-1/TRBV3-2
TGCGCCAGCAGCCAAGAGTGGGGGCGACGGGGCTATGGCTACACCTTC | CASSQEWGRRGYGYTF | . | TRBJ1-2 | . | TRBV4-3
TGTGCCAGCAGGGGGGGAATTCGGGAGCCCCAGCATTTT | CASRGGIREPQHF | . | TRBJ1-5 | . | TRBV6-5
TGTGCCAGCACGAGGAACGGGGACACTGAAGCTTTCTTT | CASTRNGDTEAFF | . | TRBJ1-1 | . | TRBV6-5
TGTGCCAGCAGTTTACAGGAGAACACTGAAGCTTTCTTT | CASSLQENTEAFF | . | TRBJ1-1 | . | TRBV6-6
TGTGCCAGCAGCTTGGGGACAGCTGGAAACACCATATATTTT | CASSLGTAGNTIYF | TRBD1 | TRBJ1-3 | few | TRBV7-6
TGTGCCAGCAGCGGACGGCTGGGGCGGACTGAAGCTTTCTTT | CASSGRLGRTEAFF | . | TRBJ1-1 | . | TRBV9
TGTGCCAGCAGTTGGACAGGGAATAATCAGCCCCAGCATTTT | CASSWTGNNQPQHF | TRBD1 | TRBJ1-5 | once | TRBV28
TGTGCCAGTAGTGACAGGGCATTGACTCCCCAGCATTTT | CASSDRALTPQHF | TRBD1 | TRBJ1-5 | . | TRBV19
TGTGCCAGCAGTATGACAGGGGGCGATGGCTACACCTTC | CASSMTGGDGYTF | TRBD1 | TRBJ1-2 | many | TRBV12-3/TRBV12-4
TGCGCCAGCAGCTTGGCAACAGGGAGTACGTCTGAAGCTTTCTTT | CASSLATGSTSEAFF | . | TRBJ1-1 | . | TRBV5-1
TGTGCCAGCAGCTTAGCGCGGAACTCCTACAATGAGCAGTTCTTC | CASSLARNSYNEQFF | . | TRBJ2-1 | . | TRBV7-9
TGTGCCATCAGTGAGTCGTCAGGGCGGAATGAAAAACTGTTTTTT | CAISESSGRNEKLFF | . | TRBJ1-4 | . | TRBV10-3
TGTGCCAGCAGCTTGGTGGGCGGGAACTATGGCTACACCTTC | CASSLVGGNYGYTF | . | TRBJ1-2 | few | TRBV5-8
TGTGCCAGCAGTGAAGGCTTACTAGCGGGGGGGGACGAGCAGTTCTTC | CASSEGLLAGGDEQFF | TRBD2 | TRBJ2-1 | . | TRBV2
TGTGCCAGCAGTTTATCGCGCATAGGGGACAGGATTTTCTTC | CASSLSRIGDRIFF | TRBD1 | TRBJ2-1 | . | TRBV27
TGTGCCAGCACCCCGGGACTCTCCTCACAACTACAAGAGACCCAGTACTTC | CASTPGLSSQLQETQYF | . | TRBJ2-5 | . | TRBV6-2/TRBV6-3
TGTGCCAGTAGTACCGGGACAGGAGGGGGTCAGCCCCAGCATTTT | CASSTGTGGGQPQHF | TRBD1 | TRBJ1-5 | few | TRBV19
TGTGCCAGAATCCCTCGGGACTATGGCTACACCTTC | CARIPRDYGYTF | . | TRBJ1-2 | . | TRBV5-3
TGTGCCAGCAGTTACTCTGGGGGGGTCAATCAGCCCCAGCATTTT | CASSYSGGVNQPQHF | . | TRBJ1-5 | once | TRBV6-5
TGCGCCAGCAGCCAAGATATTAAGGAGTTTGCAACTAATGAAAAACTGTTTTTT | CASSQDIKEFATNEKLFF | . | TRBJ1-4 | . | TRBV4-3
TGCGCCAGCAGCACGACAGGGGGTAATGAAAAACTGTTTTTT | CASSTTGGNEKLFF | TRBD1 | TRBJ1-4 | . | TRBV5-1
TGTGCCAGTAGTATCGACAGAACTAACTACGAGCAGTACTTC | CASSIDRTNYEQYF | . | TRBJ2-7 | . | TRBV19
TGTGCCAGCAGCTTTACCGACGGGACAGGGATGTCACCCCTCCACTTT | CASSFTDGTGMSPLHF | TRBD1 | TRBJ1-6 | . | TRBV5-8
TGTGCCAGCAGCCTGGGACAGGGGAACTATGGCTACACCTTC | CASSLGQGNYGYTF | TRBD1 | TRBJ1-2 | . | TRBV6-5
TGTGCTAGTGGTTCCTCCTCGACAGGGACCTATGGCTACACCTTC | CASGSSSTGTYGYTF | TRBD1 | TRBJ1-2 | . | TRBV12-5
TGCGCCAGCAGCGGGGGGACGTACAGAGAAGAGACCCAGTACTTC | CASSGGTYREETQYF | . | TRBJ2-5 | . | TRBV5-1
TGTGCCAGCCAGTGGGGGGGAAGCACAGATACGCAGTATTTT | CASQWGGSTDTQYF | TRBD2 | TRBJ2-3 | . | TRBV27
TGTGCCAGCAGGTCGACAGGCTCTGGCTACACCTTC | CASRSTGSGYTF | . | TRBJ1-2 | . | TRBV28